Below, 15 T cell receptor beta chains from the same sample are listed, as sequenced in a study of CD8 T cells in Susac syndrome. Reverse transcription of roughly 0.45 to 1 ug RNA was performed with random hexamers. TCRdb independently ran MiXCR on the immunoSEQ multiplex PCR reads; one entry per CDR3 protein. The sample lists 300,000 to 350,000 distinct CDR3 sequences, about 91% occurring once. Sample: CD4+ T cells from PBMCs. These receptor sequences come from a human donor with multiple sclerosis.

The genes are TRBV5-6 and TRBJ2-3; D unresolved. This CDR3 contains 12 residues. V gave up 1 base and J gave up 10 bases, with 10 bases separating them. CDR1 and CDR2 from the germline V gene are SGHDT and YYEEEE. The CDR3 DNA follows: TGTGCCAGCAGCTTGTCCTCAGTGGCGCAGTATTTT. This encodes CASSLSSVAQYF.

This chain uses TRBV5-1 with TRBJ2-6; D possibly corresponds to TRBD1 (5 bases). The CDR3 totals 16 residues. CDR1 SGHRS and CDR2 YFSETQ come from the germline V gene. Trimming cost V 4 bases and J 1 base, with 12 bases left between them. The CDR3 sequence is CASSLGASSGANVLTF. The CDR3 bases are TGCGCCAGCAGCCTTGGGGCTTCGTCTGGGGCCAACGTCCTGACTTTC.

V gene TRBV9 combines with J gene TRBJ1-2; 7 bases align to TRBD1. V was pared by 3 bases and J by 1 base, with 9 bases of the junction left unmatched. Germline-derived CDR1 and CDR2 are SGDLS and YYNGEE. The CDR3 totals 16 residues. As DNA, the CDR3 is TGTGCCAGCAGCGGGGGGACAGAACCGTTTAACTATGGCTACACCTTC. This translates into CASSGGTEPFNYGYTF.

This clonotype turned up a few times. The rearrangement joins TRBV25-1 to TRBJ2-7; TRBD2 might be the D (6 bases). CDR3 length equals 14 residues. The ends were cut back, 8 bases at V and 7 bases at J, with 21 bases in the middle. Per the germline V gene, CDR1 is MGHDK and CDR2 is SYGVNS. The CDR3 loop is CASARAGPLGEQYF. CDR3 nucleotide sequence: TGTGCCAGCGCACGGGCGGGGCCCCTGGGGGAGCAGTACTTC.

This chain links TRBV10-3 with TRBJ2-3; no clear D gene. The CDR3 totals 21 residues. Trimming left V 2 bases short and J 0 bases short, with 27 bases between. CDR1 is ENHRY and CDR2 is SYGVKD in the germline V gene. The CDR3 region is CAISEPEGAARRSPSTDTQYF. The CDR3 coding sequence is TGTGCCATCAGTGAGCCCGAAGGAGCCGCTCGGAGATCTCCTAGCACAGATACGCAGTATTTT.

V is TRBV10-2 and J is TRBJ2-4, with 9 bases aligning to TRBD2. CDR3 length equals 14 residues. Germline values: CDR1 WSHSY, CDR2 SAAADI. The trim removed 5 bases at V and 8 bases at J, leaving 7 bases unmatched. CDR3: CASSKAGGGDIQYF. The CDR3, as DNA: TGCGCCAGCAGTAAGGCGGGAGGGGGGGACATTCAGTACTTC.

V gene TRBV4-1 combines with J gene TRBJ1-1, with D hard to call. Germline CDR1 and CDR2: MGHRA and YSYEKL. The CDR3 runs 15 residues. V gave up 0 bases and J gave up 3 bases, with 11 bases separating them. CDR3 protein: CASSQDVRGYTEAFF. CDR3 sequence (DNA): TGCGCCAGCAGCCAAGATGTGAGAGGCTACACTGAAGCTTTCTTT.

This clonotype was seen only once. V and J are TRBV12-3 or TRBV12-4 and TRBJ2-1; TRBD1 agrees at 7 bases. The CDR3 totals 13 residues. Trimming removed 2 bases from V and 9 bases from J; junction bases left unmatched: 4. This CDR3 reads CASSLSQGVEQFF. Written as DNA, the CDR3 is TGTGCCAGCAGTTTATCCCAGGGGGTTGAGCAGTTCTTC.

The CDR3 loop is CASSRQGGEQFF. The CDR3 DNA follows: TGTGCCAGTAGTCGTCAGGGTGGTGAGCAGTTCTTC. The V and J genes are TRBV19 and TRBJ2-1; weak D call: TRBD1 (5 bases). The CDR3 has 12 amino acids. The V gene's germline CDR1 is LNHDA and CDR2 SQIVND (reference sequence). The V end lost 5 bases, the J end lost 9 bases, and 11 bases lay between the germline ends.

The V call is TRBV7-2, the J call TRBJ2-3; no clear D. V lost 6 bases, J lost 4 bases, and 8 bases lay in between. This CDR3 comprises 12 residues. CDR1 and CDR2 (germline): SGHTA, FQGNSA. Here the CDR3 reads CASSSPPDTQYF. As DNA, the CDR3 is TGTGCCAGCAGTTCACCCCCAGATACGCAGTATTTT. The entire variable domain, with the rest obtained from reference TRBV7-2 and TRBJ2-3, is as follows: GAGVSQSPSNKVTEKGKDVELRCDPISGHTALYWYRQSLGQGLEFLIYFQGNSAPDKSGLPSDRFSAERTGGSVSTLTIQRTQQEDSAVYLCASSSPPDTQYFGPGTRLTVL.

CDR3 DNA sequence: TGTGCCAGCAGCTTGGGCGCCGGGACAGGGTCGTACGAGCAGTACTTC. It specifies CASSLGAGTGSYEQYF. The genes are TRBV7-9 and TRBJ2-7, with 9 bases aligning to TRBD1. Trimming cost V 3 bases and J 4 bases; bases outside gene matches: 10. There are 16 residues in the CDR3. CDR1 and CDR2 from the germline V gene are SEHNR and FQNEAQ (reference sequence).

V usage is TRBV12-3 or TRBV12-4 and J usage is TRBJ1-6, with D uncertain. Between the trimmed V and J ends, which lost 2 bases and 10 bases, there was a span of 6 bases. The CDR3 is 12 amino acids. In DNA, the CDR3 is TGTGCCAGCAGTTTACCCGCGTCACCCCTCCACTTT. The encoded protein is CASSLPASPLHF.

The genes are TRBV4-3 and TRBJ2-7, with 9 nucleotides matching TRBD2. Germline V lookup: CDR1 LGHNA, CDR2 YSLEER. Trimming cost V 1 base and J 2 bases; bases outside gene matches: 6. The CDR3 consists of 16 residues. CDR3 DNA sequence: TGCGCCAGCAGCCAAGCAGCGGGAGGTGAACCCTACGAGCAGTACTTC. This sequence encodes CASSQAAGGEPYEQYF.

This clonotype was counted once. The chain recombines TRBV19 with TRBJ2-7; D tentatively reads TRBD1 or TRBD2 (5 bases each). V shed 3 bases and J shed 0 bases, with 9 bases lying between them. Looked up from germline, CDR1 is LNHDA and CDR2 is SQIVND (reference sequence). The CDR3 covers 14 residues. CDR3 protein: CASSIVGPSYEQYF. CDR3 bases: TGTGCCAGTAGTATCGTGGGACCCTCCTACGAGCAGTACTTC.

The rearrangement uses TRBV13 and TRBJ1-3, with a possible D match to TRBD1 (6 bases). The germline gives CDR1 PRHDT, CDR2 FYEKMQ (reference sequence). The length of the CDR3 is 18 residues. Trimming stripped 1 base from V and 0 bases from J, with 16 bases between. CDR3 nucleotide sequence: TGTGCCAGCAGCTTAGTCGGGGGGAGGGGGTCCTCTGGAAACACCATATATTTT. This translates into CASSLVGGRGSSGNTIYF.